Reported below is one T cell receptor (beta chain). The antigen this receptor binds is unknown. No qualities accompany the bases; no much larger clone lies one base away. In the prospective study, participants were roughly 18 to 89 years old, resided in approximately 22 geographic areas of the United States, and were enrolled through a virtual design. To assign participants to cohorts, the prospective study relied on clinical history that participants themselves reported in a screening survey and a study questionnaire. In the prospective study, mobile phlebotomists collected whole blood, serum and a nasopharyngeal or oropharyngeal swab from each participant. Additional blood draws and questionnaires over an approximately two-month period could optionally be provided by prospective study participants. Prospective study blood samples were shipped either frozen or at room temperature before DNA extraction.

This sample is part of a study of blood T cell repertoires in COVID-19 (dated by TCRdb to the early 2020s). The study in broad terms: Samples covering the acute and convalescent phases of COVID-19 were provided by collaborators in the United States, Italy and Spain. The material from the prospective study consisted of cDNA or gDNA derived from T cells, B-cell-depleted T cells, or PBMCs. Subjects who had been exposed to COVID-19, were actively infected with it, or had recovered from it provided the deeply sampled blood TCRbeta repertoires that made up the dataset. The repertoires were released in a freely available public database intended as a resource for research on the immune response to SARS-CoV-2. The samples were drawn from the first 160 participants of the ongoing ImmuneRACE study and from 1,200 or so subjects provided by 6 global collaborators. The sample metadata nearly always contained a de-identified subject ID, COVID-19 status, age in years and sex. Where available, HLA class I and class II types were taken from metadata supplied by the sample provider and were not determined by assay-based typing. Study-level results and caveats: The quantity of clinical and demographic metadata differed by source and by participant and was supplied without curation.

TCRbeta CDR3 regions were amplified from genomic DNA using the immunoSEQ Assay, a bias-controlled multiplex PCR. In the original analysis: The number of nucleated cells in each sample was estimated from the amplification of reference gene primers within the assay. Sequence reads were collapsed and filtered to measure the absolute abundance of every unique TCRbeta CDR3 rearrangement. For each sample, productive Simpson clonality was calculated by taking the square root of Simpson's diversity index across productive rearrangements. TCRdb took over this immuneACCESS table, retaining in-frame rearrangements with V and J assigned. Such tables are incomplete; in checked studies, under half of the missing clones stem from an unresolved V gene, and the remainder is unexplained. For V, J and clone size, that table is used; D and trimming come from the DNA. The sample table holds about 240,000 clones, of which about 90% were seen once. The ten largest make up 2.5% to 3.5% of the sample.

Per the germline V gene (reference sequence), SEHNR is the CDR1 and FQNEAQ is the CDR2. Measured from the cysteine to the phenylalanine, the CDR3 is 16 residues long. The entry retains the CDR3 DNA only, 48 bases that are in frame from base 1. Trimming takes 4 bases off V and 0 bases off J; junction bases not matched to a gene: 6. Recombination linked TRBV7-9 to TRBJ1-1, and 9 junction bases match TRBD1. What was sequenced was PBMCs or T cells enriched from blood (not recorded which). The receptor was derived from a woman aged 40 to 55 with acute COVID-19. The CDR3 has the sequence CASSSGTGNMNTEAFF. The sequence in DNA is TGTGCCAGCAGCTCAGGGACAGGGAATATGAACACTGAAGCTTTCTTT.